This TCR beta chain was captured by sequencing in a study of blood T cell repertoires in COVID-19. Study-level information: Italy, Spain and the United States were the sources of the convalescent and acute COVID-19 samples. PBMCs, B-cell-depleted T cells, or T cells provided the cDNA or gDNA that made up the material.

Under the authors' procedure: Using reference gene primer amplification, nucleated cell counts were estimated. Assay: immunoSEQ multiplex PCR; the TCRdb copy retains only in-frame clones and omits some. The V and J calls and clone size were taken over from that table, and D and trimming were inferred from the DNA. Here the sample spans about 150,000 clones, about 85% being singletons. The CDR3 spans 13 residues. Looked up from germline, CDR1 is MNHEY and CDR2 is SVGAGI. V was clipped by 4 bases and J by 2 bases, with 6 bases between them. Sequencing input: peripheral blood. The sequence came from a human donor with acute or convalescent COVID-19. The donor label of this sample is uncertain. The chain has TRBV6-5 and TRBJ2-1; D is undetermined. CDR3 residues: CASSLEAYNEQFF. Here the CDR3 DNA reads TGTGCCAGCAGTTTAGAAGCCTACAATGAGCAGTTCTTC.